Presented here are 31 T cell receptor beta chains from one specimen sequenced in a study of T cell repertoires in cytomegalovirus infection. TCRdb reprocessed the reads with MiXCR, giving one entry per CDR3 protein. This table has about 700,000 distinct CDR3 sequences, roughly a third appearing once. These receptors have no known antigen. Sequenced material: cultured PBMCs, taken from culture after CMV antigen stimulation. These receptors originate from a human donor in good health (CMV status not recorded). Some clones in this sample may be carry-over from other donors' samples.

CDR3 loop: CASSNKGGFYNSPLHF. The CDR3 DNA reads TGTGCCAGCAGCAACAAAGGGGGCTTCTATAATTCACCCCTCCACTTT. The chain is built from TRBV13 and TRBJ1-6, with 7 nucleotides matching TRBD1. Per germline, CDR1 PRHDT and CDR2 FYEKMQ (reference sequence). V shed 5 bases, J shed 3 bases, and the junction held 7 bases outside the gene matches. The length of the CDR3 is 16 residues.

This clonotype was seen repeatedly, ten times or more. V and J are TRBV27 and TRBJ2-7; no clear D. V lost 0 bases to trimming and J lost 3 bases, with 9 bases between them. The CDR3 spans 14 residues. CDR1 and CDR2 from the germline V gene are MNHEY and SMNVEV (reference sequence). In DNA, the CDR3 is TGTGCCAGCAGTTTATCTAGAAGTAGCTACGAGCAGTACTTC. Amino acids: CASSLSRSSYEQYF.

The rearrangement joins TRBV2 to TRBJ1-2; no firm D call. Trimming removed 3 bases from V and 0 bases from J, with 8 bases in between. The CDR3 covers 14 residues. Germline V gives CDR1 SNHLY, CDR2 FYNNEI. Written as DNA, the CDR3 is TGTGCCAGCAGTGAGTCCGTCTCTAACTATGGCTACACCTTC. Amino acids: CASSESVSNYGYTF.

This clonotype was seen a few times. The chain couples TRBV6-1 to TRBJ2-5; 7 positions agree with TRBD2. After removal of 7 bases from V and 9 bases from J, the junction contained 11 bases not matched to a gene. CDR1 and CDR2 (germline): MNHNS, SASEGT. The CDR3 sequence is 13 residues long. The CDR3 protein is CASISQGRGAQYF. In DNA form, the CDR3 reads TGTGCCAGCATTTCTCAGGGACGGGGGGCCCAGTACTTC.

The V and J genes are TRBV6-6 and TRBJ1-6; 8 bases fit TRBD1. Germline V gives CDR1 MNHNY, CDR2 SVGAGI (reference sequence). V trimming: 8 bases; J trimming: 10 bases; junction bases outside the gene matches: 4. This CDR3 is built from 12 residues. The CDR3 DNA reads as TGTGCCAGCGCAGGGGGCGGCTCACCCCTCCACTTT. This sequence encodes CASAGGGSPLHF.

This clonotype was counted only a few times. The V and J genes are TRBV7-6 and TRBJ1-2, with a weak D call TRBD1 (6 bases). There are 16 residues in the CDR3. The germline V gene encodes CDR1 SGHVS and CDR2 FNYEAQ. With 3 bases removed from V and 5 bases from J, the gap between germline ends came to 19 bases. The CDR3 DNA follows: TGTGCCAGCAGCTTCCGCCCGGACAGCCCCGGTTATGGCTACACCTTC. As protein: CASSFRPDSPGYGYTF.

The rearrangement uses TRBV7-9 and TRBJ2-7; maybe TRBD2 (6 bases). The germline V gene has CDR1 SEHNR and CDR2 FQNEAQ (reference sequence). The CDR3 length is 15 residues. Trimming took 6 bases from V and 3 from J, leaving 18 bases between them. CDR3 residues: CASSYRGGTYYEQYF. The CDR3 coding sequence is TGTGCCAGCAGTTACCGAGGCGGGACTTACTACGAGCAGTACTTC. Looking up the rest from reference TRBV7-9 and TRBJ2-7 gives the full variable domain: DTGVSQNPRHKITKRGQNVTFRCDPISEHNRLYWYRQTLGQGPEFLTYFQNEAQLEKSRLLSDRFSAERPKGSFSTLEIQRTEQGDSAMYLCASSYRGGTYYEQYFGPGTRLTVT.

The table lists this clonotype with a few counts. This rearrangement joins TRBV29-1 to TRBJ2-5, with D possibly being TRBD2 (6 bases). CDR3 length: 14 residues. CDR1 SQVTM and CDR2 ANQGSEA come from the germline V gene. Trimming took off 1 base at V and 4 bases at J, with 13 bases between the two ends. The CDR3 reads CSVEVLGGGETQYF. CDR3 bases: TGCAGCGTTGAAGTTCTCGGGGGAGGAGAGACCCAGTACTTC.

This clonotype was picked up a small number of times. CDR3 loop: CASRTGTGTGELFF. The DNA for the CDR3 is TGTGCCAGCAGAACCGGGACAGGGACCGGGGAGCTGTTTTTT. The chain joins TRBV12-3 or TRBV12-4 to TRBJ2-2; 9 bases are a match to TRBD1. Trimming took 6 bases from V and 5 from J; bases not matched to a gene: 4. The CDR3 loop spans 14 amino acids.

The genes are TRBV5-4 and TRBJ1-1, with D uncertain. V lost 0 bases and J 5 bases, leaving 14 bases between the germline ends. Germline V gives CDR1 SGHNT, CDR2 YYREEE (reference sequence). The CDR3 sequence is 15 residues long. The CDR3 loop is CASSLEGVRSTEAFF. As DNA, the CDR3 is TGTGCCAGCAGCTTGGAAGGAGTCCGTAGTACTGAAGCTTTCTTT.

The table lists this clonotype with many counts. The V call is TRBV6-1, the J call TRBJ1-1; D gene uncertain. The CDR3 sequence is 11 residues long. V was cut by 8 bases and J by 4 bases, with 8 bases left in between. Germline lookup yields CDR1 MNHNS and CDR2 SASEGT. CDR3 sequence reads: CASWLVTEAFF. The CDR3, as DNA: TGTGCCAGCTGGTTGGTCACTGAAGCTTTCTTT.

V usage is TRBV4-1 and J usage is TRBJ1-6; 10 positions match TRBD1. After removal of 5 bases from V and 7 bases from J, the junction contained 8 bases not matched to a gene. Per the germline V gene, CDR1 is MGHRA and CDR2 is YSYEKL. The length of the CDR3 is 16 residues. The CDR3 loop reads CASSSGTGADNSPLHF. Written as DNA, the CDR3 is TGCGCCAGCAGCTCCGGGACAGGGGCAGACAATTCACCCCTCCACTTT.

The V and J genes are TRBV20-1 and TRBJ1-2, with a possible D match to TRBD1 (6 bases). The V and J ends lost 3 bases and 6 bases respectively, with 17 bases between them. The CDR3 totals 14 residues. Germline CDR1 and CDR2: DFQATT and SNEGSKA (reference sequence). CDR3 protein: CSARHGGDIDGYTF. In DNA, the CDR3 is TGCAGTGCTAGGCACGGTGGGGACATAGATGGCTACACCTTC.

This clonotype has just a few counts. The chain links TRBV6-2 or TRBV6-3 to TRBJ2-7; 10 bases are a match to TRBD2. Germline assignment: CDR1 MNHEY and CDR2 SVGEGT. The J segment lost 6 bases and the V segment lost 5 bases, leaving 13 bases of the junction unmatched. The CDR3 has 16 residues. In DNA, the CDR3 is TGTGCCAGCAGTCCCTCTAGCGGGAGCATTCGCGGCGAGCAGTACTTC. It codes for CASSPSSGSIRGEQYF.

This clonotype was detected ten times or more. The chain couples TRBV7-2 to TRBJ1-6; tentative D call: TRBD1 (6 bases). V lost 3 bases and J lost 5, with 8 bases in between. The germline CDR1 and CDR2 sequences are SGHTA and FQGNSA. The CDR3 is 14 residues long. In nucleotides, the CDR3 is TGTGCCAGCAGCTTCCGGACAGATAATTCACCCCTCCACTTT. Translation: CASSFRTDNSPLHF.

This clonotype has more than one count but fewer than ten. The V and J genes are TRBV4-1 and TRBJ1-2; tentative D call: TRBD1 (6 bases). V was pared by 3 bases and J by 9 bases, with 17 bases between. CDR1 and CDR2 from the germline V gene are MGHRA and YSYEKL. CDR3 length: 14 amino acids. CDR3 sequence (DNA): TGCGCCAGCAGCCAGGAACACCGGACAGTGAGCTACACCTTC. Translation gives CASSQEHRTVSYTF.

The chain couples TRBV12-3 or TRBV12-4 to TRBJ1-6; 7 bases are a match to TRBD1. CDR3 length: 15 amino acids. J lost 9 bases, V lost 1 base, and 6 bases had no gene match. The CDR3 sequence is CASSLGGGAGSPLHF. The DNA of the CDR3 is TGTGCCAGCAGTTTAGGAGGGGGCGCAGGTTCACCCCTCCACTTT.

J is TRBJ1-2 and V is TRBV6-1, with D possibly being TRBD1 (5 bases). CDR1 and CDR2 (germline): MNHNS, SASEGT. The CDR3 has 13 amino acids. The V gene lost 6 bases and the J gene lost 4 bases, with 12 bases spanning the gap. Here the CDR3 reads CASRGTRGYGYTF. The CDR3 bases are TGTGCCAGCAGAGGGACGCGAGGCTATGGCTACACCTTC.

This clonotype turned up a few times. The genes are TRBV7-2 and TRBJ2-7; maybe TRBD2 (6 bases). Germline assignment: CDR1 SGHTA and CDR2 FQGNSA. The CDR3 has 13 residues. V was clipped by 1 base and J by 10 bases, with 14 bases between them. The DNA for the CDR3 is TGTGCCAGCAGCTTAGAATCAGGGAGGACACAGTACTTC. Its protein is CASSLESGRTQYF.

This clonotype was counted ten times or more. The chain employs TRBV7-2 and TRBJ1-2; no reliable D call. Germline CDR1 is SGHTA and CDR2 is FQGNSA. The V gene lost 1 base and the J gene lost 4 bases, with 10 bases spanning the gap. The CDR3 is made up of 14 amino acids. For the CDR3, the DNA is TGTGCCAGCAGCTTAGGTCCGGCAGTCTATGGCTACACCTTC. This translates into CASSLGPAVYGYTF. Filled out from reference TRBV7-2 and TRBJ1-2, the complete variable domain reads GAGVSQSPSNKVTEKGKDVELRCDPISGHTALYWYRQSLGQGLEFLIYFQGNSAPDKSGLPSDRFSAERTGGSVSTLTIQRTQQEDSAVYLCASSLGPAVYGYTFGSGTRLTVV.

The chain has TRBV25-1 and TRBJ1-2, with a weak D call TRBD1 (5 bases). This CDR3 has 14 amino acids. Trimming removed 5 bases from V and 7 bases from J, with 17 bases in between. Germline V lookup: CDR1 MGHDK, CDR2 SYGVNS. In DNA, the CDR3 is TGTGCCAGCAGTCGGGCTGGGGGGGGAAGTGGCTACACCTTC. As protein: CASSRAGGGSGYTF.

This clonotype came up a few times. J is TRBJ2-1 and V is TRBV4-2; 10 nucleotides line up with TRBD1. CDR3 length equals 18 residues. Germline-derived CDR1 and CDR2 are LGHNA and YNFKEQ. V lost 7 bases and J lost 6; bases outside the gene matches: 18. The CDR3 nucleotides read TGTGCCAGCACCCACGGGAAGCTTCGGACAGGGGGGGTCAATGAGCAGTTCTTC. It yields the protein CASTHGKLRTGGVNEQFF.

The chain employs TRBV6-5 and TRBJ2-2; D may be TRBD2 (7 bases). Germline-derived CDR1 and CDR2 are MNHEY and SVGAGI. CDR3 size: 18 residues. Trimming left V 3 bases short and J 4 bases short, with 21 bases between. Here the CDR3 reads CASSYGGGGGPRTGELFF. As DNA, the CDR3 is TGTGCCAGCAGTTATGGAGGGGGGGGGGGACCACGCACCGGGGAGCTGTTTTTT.

This rearrangement joins TRBV7-9 to TRBJ2-4; D is perhaps TRBD1 (6 bases). Germline CDR1 reads SEHNR; CDR2 reads FQNEAQ (reference sequence). V shed 5 bases and J shed 4 bases, with 12 bases lying between them. The CDR3 length is 14 residues. CDR3 DNA: TGTGCCAGCAGCCGCCTCGGACAGAAAAACATTCAGTACTTC. This translates into CASSRLGQKNIQYF.

The genes are TRBV20-1 and TRBJ1-2; 12 positions agree with TRBD1. The germline V gene encodes CDR1 DFQATT and CDR2 SNEGSKA (reference sequence). V trimming: 0 bases; J trimming: 3 bases; junction bases outside the gene matches: 2. The CDR3 runs 15 residues. CDR3 DNA sequence: TGCAGTGCTAGAGACCGGGACAGGGGGCACTATGGCTACACCTTC. Its translation is CSARDRDRGHYGYTF.

This clonotype has just one count. V is TRBV20-1 and J is TRBJ2-7; D may be TRBD1 (5 bases). This CDR3 is built from 12 residues. V lost 4 bases to trimming and J lost 4 bases, with 11 bases between them. The germline V gene has CDR1 DFQATT and CDR2 SNEGSKA (reference sequence). In DNA form, the CDR3 reads TGCAGTGCTATCGGACATGCGTACGAGCAGTACTTC. This gives the protein CSAIGHAYEQYF.

This chain's CDR3 is CAWRGAEAFF. The DNA for the CDR3 is TGTGCCTGGAGGGGGGCTGAAGCTTTCTTT. The chain is built from TRBV30 and TRBJ1-1; TRBD1 is a possible D gene (5 bases). Trimming shortened V by 3 bases and J by 6 bases, and 5 bases separated the two germline ends. Germline loops: CDR1 GTSNPN, CDR2 SVGIG (reference sequence). The CDR3 spans 10 residues.

The table lists this clonotype with a few counts. The rearrangement links TRBV7-2 to TRBJ2-3, with D uncertain. This CDR3 is built from 11 residues. Germline-derived CDR1 and CDR2 are SGHTA and FQGNSA. V was shortened by 8 bases and J by 6 bases, with 9 bases between the two germline ends. CDR3 nucleotides: TGTGCCAGCCTCTTGTCCGATACGCAGTATTTT. It specifies CASLLSDTQYF. Supplemented by reference TRBV7-2 and TRBJ2-3, the full variable domain reads GAGVSQSPSNKVTEKGKDVELRCDPISGHTALYWYRQSLGQGLEFLIYFQGNSAPDKSGLPSDRFSAERTGGSVSTLTIQRTQQEDSAVYLCASLLSDTQYFGPGTRLTVL.

V and J are TRBV2 and TRBJ1-3; no clear D gene. Per germline, CDR1 SNHLY and CDR2 FYNNEI. The V end was cut by 4 bases, the J end by 4 bases, with 14 bases between. CDR3 length: 15 residues. The CDR3 spells CASSGTGSTGNTIYF. The CDR3, as DNA: TGTGCCAGCAGTGGGACCGGGTCGACCGGAAACACCATATATTTT.

There are many counts of this clonotype. The rearrangement links TRBV7-2 to TRBJ2-1; 7 bases align to TRBD2. Germline values: CDR1 SGHTA, CDR2 FQGNSA. The length of the CDR3 is 15 residues. The V gene end was trimmed by 3 bases and the J gene end by 2 bases; junction bases not matched to a gene: 4. In DNA, the CDR3 is TGTGCCAGCAGCTTGAGCGGGGATACCTACAATGAGCAGTTCTTC. Its translation: CASSLSGDTYNEQFF.

The chain joins TRBV2 to TRBJ1-5; D uncertain. Germline CDR1 SNHLY, CDR2 FYNNEI. The CDR3 is 16 residues long. V was cut by 5 bases and J by 6 bases, with 20 bases left in between. In nucleotides, the CDR3 is TGTGCCAGCAGTCAACGACCGGGATATGGTGCTCAGCCCCAGCATTTT. Translating it yields CASSQRPGYGAQPQHF.